This T cell receptor beta chain came from a study of OX40 agonist ivuxolimab in advanced cancers. Only in-frame clones appear in the TCRdb table, and some are missing; sequencing was by immunoSEQ multiplex PCR. This table has approximately 89,000 clones, approximately 91% appearing once. Patients were excluded for autoimmune disease history or systemic immunosuppression. Sequencing used CD4+ or CD8+ T cells sorted from blood, obtained in a trial of the OX40 agonist ivuxolimab. This sequence originates from an adult with an advanced solid tumor such as melanoma, head and neck, liver or kidney cancer.

CDR3 DNA sequence: TGTGCCAGCAGTGAAATGGGGGCAAGCGGCGAAAAACTGTTTTTT. Amino acids: CASSEMGASGEKLFF. This chain connects TRBV2 to TRBJ1-4; a weak D match, TRBD1 (6 bases). Trimming stripped 2 bases from V and 8 bases from J, with 15 bases between. This CDR3 spans 15 amino acids. CDR1 and CDR2 (germline): SNHLY, FYNNEI. Variable domain in full (rest from reference TRBV2 and TRBJ1-4): EPEVTQTPSHQVTQMGQEVILRCVPISNHLYFYWYRQILGQKVEFLVSFYNNEISEKSEIFDDQFSVERPDGSNFTLKIRSTKLEDSAMYFCASSEMGASGEKLFFGSGTQLSVL.